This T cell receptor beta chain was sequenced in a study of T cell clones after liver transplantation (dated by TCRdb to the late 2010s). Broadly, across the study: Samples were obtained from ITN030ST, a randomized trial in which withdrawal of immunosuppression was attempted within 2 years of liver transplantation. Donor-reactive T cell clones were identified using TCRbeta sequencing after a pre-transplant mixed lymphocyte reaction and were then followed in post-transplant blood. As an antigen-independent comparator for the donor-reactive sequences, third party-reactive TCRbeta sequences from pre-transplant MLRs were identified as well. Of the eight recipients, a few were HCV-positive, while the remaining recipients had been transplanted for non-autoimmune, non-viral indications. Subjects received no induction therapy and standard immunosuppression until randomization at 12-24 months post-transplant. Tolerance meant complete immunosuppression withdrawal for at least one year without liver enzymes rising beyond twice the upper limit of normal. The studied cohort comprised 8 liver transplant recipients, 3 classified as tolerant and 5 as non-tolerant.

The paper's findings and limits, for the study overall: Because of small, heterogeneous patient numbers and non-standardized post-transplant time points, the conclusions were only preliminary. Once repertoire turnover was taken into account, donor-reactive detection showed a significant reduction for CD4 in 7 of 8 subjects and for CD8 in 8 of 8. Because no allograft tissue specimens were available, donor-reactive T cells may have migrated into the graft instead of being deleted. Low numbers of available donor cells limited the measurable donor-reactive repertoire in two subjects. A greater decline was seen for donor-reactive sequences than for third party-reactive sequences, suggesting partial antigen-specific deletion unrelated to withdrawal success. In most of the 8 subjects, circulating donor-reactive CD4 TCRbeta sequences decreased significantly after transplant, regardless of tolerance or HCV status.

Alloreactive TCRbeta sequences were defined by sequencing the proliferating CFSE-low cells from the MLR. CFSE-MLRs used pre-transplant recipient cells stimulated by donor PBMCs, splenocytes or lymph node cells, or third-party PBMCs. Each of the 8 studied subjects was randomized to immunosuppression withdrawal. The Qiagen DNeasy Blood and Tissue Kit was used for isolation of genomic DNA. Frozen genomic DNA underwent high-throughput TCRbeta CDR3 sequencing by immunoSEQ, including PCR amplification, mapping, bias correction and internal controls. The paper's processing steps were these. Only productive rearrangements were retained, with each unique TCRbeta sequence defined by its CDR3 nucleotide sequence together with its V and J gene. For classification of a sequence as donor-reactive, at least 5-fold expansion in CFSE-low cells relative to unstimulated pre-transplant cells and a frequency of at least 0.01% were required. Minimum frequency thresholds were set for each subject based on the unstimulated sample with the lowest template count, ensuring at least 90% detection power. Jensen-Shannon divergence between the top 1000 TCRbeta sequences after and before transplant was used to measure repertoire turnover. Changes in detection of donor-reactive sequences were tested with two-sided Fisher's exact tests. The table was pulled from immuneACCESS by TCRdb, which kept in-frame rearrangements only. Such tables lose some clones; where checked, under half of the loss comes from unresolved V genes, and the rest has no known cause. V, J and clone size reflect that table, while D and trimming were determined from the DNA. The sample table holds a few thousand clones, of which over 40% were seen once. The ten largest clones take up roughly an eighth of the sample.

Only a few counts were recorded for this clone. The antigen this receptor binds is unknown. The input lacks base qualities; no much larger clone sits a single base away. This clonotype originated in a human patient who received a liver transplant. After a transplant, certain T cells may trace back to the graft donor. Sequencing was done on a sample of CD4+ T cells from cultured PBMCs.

CDR3 sequence: CASSLVAAGQWETQYF. The base sequence is TGCGCCAGCAGCTTAGTGGCAGCCGGCCAGTGGGAGACCCAGTACTTC. This chain is built from TRBV5-1 and TRBJ2-5; there is no confident call for the D gene. Trimming removed 2 bases from V and 5 bases from J, leaving 19 bases between the germline ends. Per the germline V gene, SGHRS is the CDR1 and YFSETQ is the CDR2. The CDR3 numbers 16 residues from cysteine through phenylalanine. Only the CDR3 DNA stays, 48 bases, in frame from base 1.